The text below deals with one T cell receptor beta chain. Its recognized antigen is unknown. One base away there is no much larger clone; base qualities are not given. This entry is derived from a study of graft-versus-host responses after intestinal transplantation (dated by TCRdb to the early 2020s). With regard to the full study: The transplants that recipients got were multivisceral, liver-intestinal, or isolated intestinal. All recipients received anti-thymocyte globulin induction followed by maintenance tacrolimus and steroids for around three years. After intestinal transplantation, graft-versus-host and host-versus-graft alloreactive T cell clones in the graft, circulation and bone marrow were tracked using bulk TCR-beta CDR3 sequencing. To identify alloreactive clones, pre-transplant mixed lymphocyte reaction products were sequenced and compared with unstimulated pre-transplant donor and recipient T cells. The cohort enrolled about two dozen intestinal transplant recipients including one retransplant, and a few patients lacking pretransplant specimens were excluded. A peak of at least 4% donor T cells among recipient peripheral blood mononuclear cells was the definition used for donor T cell macrochimerism. Instead of going to the commercial service, samples from a few later patients were sequenced in-house on an Illumina MiSeq and processed with MiXCR.

The library relied on the immunoSEQ multiplex PCR assay. For most patients, high-throughput TCR-beta CDR3 sequencing of genomic DNA was performed by Adaptive Biotechnologies. Concerning the study's data processing: TCR sequencing data for some 17 patients were retrieved from Adaptive's ImmunoSEQ software; three other patients were processed with MiXCR and VDJtools. CDR3 nucleotide sequences shared between donor and recipient were removed because the origin of such sequences could not be assigned. Alloreactive clones required at least 2-fold expansion over unstimulated cells and minimum CFSE-low frequency of 0.002% (template counts) or 0.001% (read counts). A clone was considered mappable if detected in the sequenced pre-transplant spleen, lymph node, or MLR CFSE-low populations of the donor or recipient. The cumulative frequency of alloreactive clones was calculated as a percentage of all sequences, weighted by copy number. Entries here come from immuneACCESS through TCRdb and include only in-frame sequences with V and J called. Some clones fail to appear in such tables; in the studies checked, an unresolved V gene covers under half of the shortfall, and the cause of the remainder is unknown. V, J and clone size reflect that table, while D and trimming were determined from the DNA. The sample records some 44,000 clones, about 95% of which are singletons. 1.6% of the sample goes to the ten largest clones.

Study-level results and caveats: The relatively low number and heterogeneity of intestinal transplant patients limited the conclusions. Early after transplant, peak levels of circulating GvH clones were found to be associated with declines in HvG clones. GvH clones were found in recipient bone marrow, and some of the GvH clones appeared earlier in ileal mucosa or blood, which is consistent with an intestinal mucosal origin. High GvH to HvG T cell clonal ratios were observed in the allografts of patients with donor T cell macrochimerism.

The CDR3, cysteine through phenylalanine, is 13 amino acids long. Solely the CDR3 DNA is kept, with 39 bases framed from the first base. Based on the germline V gene, the CDR1 and CDR2 sequences are MDHEN and SYDVKM. The trim is 6 bases for V and 4 bases for J, with a gap of 10 bases between the germline ends. In the first month after transplant, blood samples were collected up to 4 times, and after that at least monthly when available. The V gene is TRBV28 and the J gene is TRBJ1-5, with TRBD1 tentatively as D gene (6 bases match). The starting material was PBMCs, obtained around 330 days after intestinal transplant. The clonotype comes from a human patient who received an intestinal transplant, so some T cells may come from the graft donor. In nucleotide form, the sequence is TGTGCCAGCAGAACAGGGCTAAATCAGCCCCAGCATTTT. Its protein is CASRTGLNQPQHF. Full variable domain (CDR3 extended with the reference TRBV28 and TRBJ1-5 proteins): DVKVTQSSRYLVKRTGEKVFLECVQDMDHENMFWYRQDPGLGLRLIYFSYDVKMKEKGDIPEGYSVSREKKERFSLILESASTNQTSMYLCASRTGLNQPQHFGDGTRLSIL.